This T cell receptor (beta chain) comes out of a study of T-cell reconstitution after alpha-beta-depleted transplantation in children. Germline V gives CDR1 SGHNT, CDR2 YYREEE (reference sequence). CDR3 length: 19 residues. J lost 0 bases, V lost 3 bases, and 13 bases had no gene match. This clonotype appeared a few times. Library preparation (for TCRbeta) was performed with unique molecular identifiers. TCRdb re-called the PCR reads through MiXCR, storing one row per CDR3 protein. The profile shows 210,000 or so distinct CDR3 sequences, 8% to 9.5% of them singletons. The TCR sequence derives from a human donor who donated a stem cell graft to a child with acute lymphoblastic leukemia. The sequences come from PBMCs from the stem cell graft donor, collected from the stem cell graft. The rearrangement links TRBV5-4 to TRBJ1-4, with 8 bases matching TRBD1. The CDR3 sequence: CASSSYSMDRDSTNEKLFF. The DNA of the CDR3 is TGTGCCAGCAGCTCATATTCGATGGACAGGGATTCAACTAATGAAAAACTGTTTTTT.